This TCR beta chain derives from a study of beta chain features in type 1 diabetes. Study-level background: All of the samples together had 107,917,701 sorted cells examined.

The CDR3 is made up of 16 amino acids. Germline lookup yields CDR1 LNHDA and CDR2 SQIVND (reference sequence). J was trimmed by 2 bases and V by 6 bases; bases with no gene match: 8. With regard to this clone: Antigen: not known.

The study, taken as a whole, reports: VDJ junctions from type 1 diabetes patients carried fewer insertions and larger deletions. Patients showed naive, central memory and Treg TCRB repertoires that appeared more similar than those of healthy donors. Any HLA effect on TCRB rearrangement was left unresolved by small sub-analyses. In every one of the four CD4+ subsets, TCRB CDR3s were moderately but significantly shorter in Type 1 diabetes patients.

TCRB transcripts that were expressed got sequenced, as all of the isolated RNA had been reverse transcribed. Data came from immunoSEQ multiplex PCR; TCRdb stores just in-frame clones and leaves some out. The data hold about 15,000 clones, with around three quarters observed a single time. The source is a young man with type 1 diabetes. The chain carries TRBV19 and TRBJ2-2, with 8 bases aligning to TRBD2. The sample consisted of Tregs from blood. Here the CDR3 reads CASRAKRGPNTGELFF. The CDR3 coding sequence is TGTGCCAGTAGGGCGAAGCGGGGGCCCAACACCGGGGAGCTGTTTTTT.